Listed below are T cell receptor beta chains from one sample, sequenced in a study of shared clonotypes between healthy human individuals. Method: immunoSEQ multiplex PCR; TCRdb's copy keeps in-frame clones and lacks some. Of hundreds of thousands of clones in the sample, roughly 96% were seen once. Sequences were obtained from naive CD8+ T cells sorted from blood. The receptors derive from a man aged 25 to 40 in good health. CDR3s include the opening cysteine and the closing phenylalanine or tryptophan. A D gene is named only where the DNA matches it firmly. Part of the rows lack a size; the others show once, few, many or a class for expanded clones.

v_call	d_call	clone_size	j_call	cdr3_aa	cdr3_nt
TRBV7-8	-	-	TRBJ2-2	CASSLGFMLPGELFF	TGTGCCAGCAGCTTAGGATTCATGTTACCCGGGGAGCTGTTTTTT
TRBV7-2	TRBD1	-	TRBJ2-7	CASSRQGYEQYF	TGTGCCAGCAGTCGACAGGGCTACGAGCAGTACTTC
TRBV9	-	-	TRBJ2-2	CASSPPGRMTNTGELFF	TGTGCCAGCAGCCCCCCGGGCAGGATGACGAACACCGGGGAGCTGTTTTTT
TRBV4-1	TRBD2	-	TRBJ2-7	CASSQIAEAGAYEQYF	TGCGCCAGCAGCCAAATAGCCGAAGCGGGAGCCTACGAGCAGTACTTC
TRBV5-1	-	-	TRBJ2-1	CASSFRPYNEQFF	TGCGCCAGCAGCTTTAGGCCGTACAATGAGCAGTTCTTC
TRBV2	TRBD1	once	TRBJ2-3	CASRIGQGGADTQYF	TGTGCCAGCAGGATAGGACAGGGGGGTGCAGATACGCAGTATTTT
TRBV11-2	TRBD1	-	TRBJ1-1	CASSRTGGEVVEAFF	TGTGCCAGCAGCCGGACAGGGGGTGAGGTTGTTGAAGCTTTCTTT
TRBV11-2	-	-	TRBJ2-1	CASSPIEGAAPPYNEQFF	TGTGCCAGCAGCCCGATCGAAGGTGCAGCCCCCCCCTACAATGAGCAGTTCTTC
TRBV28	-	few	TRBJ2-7	CASSSHYEQYF	TGTGCCAGCAGCAGCCACTACGAGCAGTACTTC
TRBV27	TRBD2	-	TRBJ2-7	CAVGLAGGPYEQYF	TGTGCCGTAGGACTAGCGGGAGGGCCTTACGAGCAGTACTTC
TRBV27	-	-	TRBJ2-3	CASSLYQGIDTQYF	TGTGCCAGCAGTTTGTATCAGGGGATAGATACGCAGTATTTT
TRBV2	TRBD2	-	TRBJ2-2	CASRPAGGVTGELFF	TGTGCCAGCAGGCCAGCGGGAGGGGTCACCGGGGAGCTGTTTTTT
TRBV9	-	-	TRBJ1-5	CASSAGGYSNQPQHF	TGTGCCAGCAGCGCGGGGGGCTATAGCAATCAGCCCCAGCATTTT
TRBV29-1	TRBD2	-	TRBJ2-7	CSVEMSPASGRIGYEQYF	TGCAGCGTTGAAATGTCCCCCGCTAGCGGTAGGATTGGGTACGAGCAGTACTTC
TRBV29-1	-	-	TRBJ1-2	CSGGIGQYYTF	TGCAGTGGGGGCATAGGACAGTACTACACCTTC
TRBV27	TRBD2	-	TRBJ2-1	CASSPTPAGVGNEQFF	TGTGCCAGCAGTCCGACCCCCGCGGGAGTGGGTAATGAGCAGTTCTTC
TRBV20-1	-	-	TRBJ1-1	CSAGSIAFF	TGCAGTGCTGGAAGTATAGCTTTCTTT
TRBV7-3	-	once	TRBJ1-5	CASSPQPDQPQHF	TGTGCCAGCAGCCCCCAACCCGATCAGCCCCAGCATTTT
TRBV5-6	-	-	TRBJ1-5	CASSEDSSNQPQHF	TGTGCCAGCAGTGAGGACAGTAGCAATCAGCCCCAGCATTTT
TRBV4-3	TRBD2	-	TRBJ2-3	CASSQDRTSGISTDTQYF	TGCGCCAGCAGCCAAGATCGTACTAGCGGGATTAGCACAGATACGCAGTATTTT
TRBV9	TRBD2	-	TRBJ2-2	CASSPRLAGVTGELFF	TGTGCCAGCAGCCCCCGGCTAGCGGGAGTCACCGGGGAGCTGTTTTTT
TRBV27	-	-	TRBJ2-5	CASSGNTGKVNRETQYF	TGTGCCAGCAGCGGAAATACCGGGAAAGTCAACCGAGAGACCCAGTACTTC
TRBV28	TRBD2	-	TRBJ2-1	CASSPGLVRFHEQFF	TGTGCCAGCAGTCCGGGACTAGTACGTTTCCATGAGCAGTTCTTC
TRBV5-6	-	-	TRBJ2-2	CASSLFGVVAGELFF	TGTGCCAGCAGCTTATTCGGAGTCGTCGCCGGGGAGCTGTTTTTT
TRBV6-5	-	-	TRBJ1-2	CASSSGSRYGYTF	TGTGCCAGCAGTTCCGGGAGCCGCTATGGCTACACCTTC
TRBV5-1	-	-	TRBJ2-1	CASSLAALAYEQFF	TGCGCCAGCAGCTTGGCAGCCCTAGCCTATGAGCAGTTCTTC
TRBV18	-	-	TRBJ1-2	CASSPDRSPYGYTF	TGTGCCAGCTCACCAGACAGGAGTCCCTATGGCTACACCTTC
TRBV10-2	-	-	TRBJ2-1	CASRSYNSREQFF	TGCGCCAGCAGATCATACAATAGTCGTGAGCAGTTCTTC
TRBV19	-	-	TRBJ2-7	CASSIGDRYEQYF	TGTGCCAGTAGTATCGGGGACCGATACGAGCAGTACTTC
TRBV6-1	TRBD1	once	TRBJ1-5	CASSGQGASNQPQHF	TGTGCCAGCAGCGGACAGGGGGCGAGCAATCAGCCCCAGCATTTT
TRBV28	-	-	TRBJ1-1	CASSSRRMNTEAFF	TGTGCCAGCAGTTCCAGGAGGATGAACACTGAAGCTTTCTTT
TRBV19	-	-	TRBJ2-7	CASKGDSHPYEQYF	TGTGCCAGTAAGGGGGATTCACACCCATACGAGCAGTACTTC
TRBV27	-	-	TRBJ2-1	CASSQDLIGANEQFF	TGTGCCAGCAGTCAAGACCTTATAGGGGCGAATGAGCAGTTCTTC
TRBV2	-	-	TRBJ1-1	CASRATTGPSNTEAFF	TGTGCCAGCAGGGCAACGACGGGACCCTCGAACACTGAAGCTTTCTTT
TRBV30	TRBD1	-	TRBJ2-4	CAWSARGQGAPFDIQYF	TGTGCCTGGAGTGCCCGGGGACAGGGAGCCCCTTTTGACATTCAGTACTTC
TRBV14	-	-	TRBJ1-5	CASSQEKDLVRRWGNQPQHF	TGTGCCAGCAGCCAAGAAAAGGATCTTGTGAGAAGATGGGGCAATCAGCCCCAGCATTTT
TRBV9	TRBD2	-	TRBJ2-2	CASSPRTSGRTGELFF	TGTGCCAGCAGCCCCCGAACTAGCGGGAGGACCGGGGAGCTGTTTTTT
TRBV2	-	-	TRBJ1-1	CASSGEPNTEAFF	TGTGCCAGCAGCGGGGAACCCAACACTGAAGCTTTCTTT
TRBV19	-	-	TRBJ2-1	CASSTLSVSHEQFF	TGTGCCAGTAGTACACTCTCCGTAAGCCATGAGCAGTTCTTC
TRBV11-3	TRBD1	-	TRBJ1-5	CASSQGQGRQPQHF	TGTGCCAGCAGCCAAGGACAGGGAAGGCAGCCCCAGCATTTT
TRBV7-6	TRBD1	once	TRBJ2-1	CASSLNEDRADEQFF	TGTGCCAGCAGCTTAAACGAAGACAGGGCCGATGAGCAGTTCTTC
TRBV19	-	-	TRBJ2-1	CASSIAGVGNEQFF	TGTGCCAGTAGTATAGCGGGAGTTGGGAATGAGCAGTTCTTC
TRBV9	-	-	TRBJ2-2	CASSVTGNTGELFF	TGTGCCAGCAGCGTAACTGGAAACACCGGGGAGCTGTTTTTT
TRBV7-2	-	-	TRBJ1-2	CASSLNSVGYGYTF	TGTGCCAGCAGCTTAAACTCGGTAGGCTATGGCTACACCTTC
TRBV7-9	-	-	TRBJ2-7	CASSLEAYEQYF	TGTGCCAGCAGCTTAGAGGCCTACGAGCAGTACTTC
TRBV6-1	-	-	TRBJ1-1	CASSEALRELF	TGTGCCAGCAGTGAAGCGCTTCGGGAGCTCTTT
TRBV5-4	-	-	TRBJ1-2	CASSPGGSYYGYTF	TGTGCCAGCAGCCCCGGCGGCAGCTACTATGGCTACACCTTC
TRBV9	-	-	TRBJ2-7	CASSAGDSYEQYF	TGTGCCAGCAGCGCTGGGGACTCTTACGAGCAGTACTTC
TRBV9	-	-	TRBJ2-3	CASKGRGTDTQYF	TGTGCCAGCAAAGGACGCGGGACAGATACGCAGTATTTT
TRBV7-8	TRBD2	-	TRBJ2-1	CASSLYTRLAGTEYNEQFF	TGTGCCAGCAGCTTATATACCCGGCTAGCGGGGACAGAGTACAATGAGCAGTTCTTC
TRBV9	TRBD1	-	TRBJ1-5	CASSAGLGTGQPQHF	TGTGCCAGCAGCGCAGGTCTGGGGACAGGGCAGCCCCAGCATTTT